One sample yielded the 17 T cell receptor beta chains listed below, sequenced in a study of control samples from healthy donors and cancer patients. Libraries were prepared by immunoSEQ multiplex PCR; TCRdb keeps only in-frame clonotypes and omits some of them. This table holds fewer than 200,000 clones, approximately 92% found once. The sample taken for sequencing was blood. These receptors came from a man aged 18 to 30 in good health.

V and J are TRBV6-5 and TRBJ2-2, with D maybe TRBD1 (5 bases). Germline lookup yields CDR1 MNHEY and CDR2 SVGAGI. The V end was cut by 2 bases, the J end by 6 bases, with 7 bases between. The CDR3 contains 13 residues. As DNA, the CDR3 is TGTGCCAGCAGTTACGGCAGGGCCGGGGAGCTGTTTTTT. Amino acids: CASSYGRAGELFF.

The V gene is TRBV7-3, the J gene TRBJ2-1, with D maybe TRBD2 (5 bases). V lost 2 bases, J lost 0 bases, and 11 bases lay in between. The CDR3 covers 16 residues. Germline CDR1 and CDR2: SGHTA and FQGTGA. CDR3 sequence (DNA): TGTGCCAGCAGCTTAGAGGGTCGGAGCTCCTACAATGAGCAGTTCTTC. This translates into CASSLEGRSSYNEQFF. Based on the CDR3 plus reference TRBV7-3 and TRBJ2-1, the full variable domain is GAGVSQTPSNKVTEKGKYVELRCDPISGHTALYWYRQSLGQGPEFLIYFQGTGAADDSGLPNDRFFAVRPEGSVSTLKIQRTERGDSAVYLCASSLEGRSSYNEQFFGPGTRLTVL.

V is TRBV6-5 and J is TRBJ1-1; D ambiguous. This CDR3 has 13 amino acids. CDR1 is MNHEY, CDR2 SVGAGI, per germline. V lost 6 bases to trimming and J lost 5 bases, with 13 bases between them. DNA for the CDR3: TGTGCCAGCAGCCAAAGGCGGAGGACTGAAGCTTTCTTT. Translated, it gives CASSQRRRTEAFF.

J is TRBJ1-6 and V is TRBV18; perhaps TRBD1 as D (6 bases). The length of the CDR3 is 13 residues. Trimming shortened V by 11 bases and J by 9 bases, and 17 bases separated the two germline ends. The germline V gene encodes CDR1 KGHSH and CDR2 LQKENI. The CDR3 here is CASSPDRSSPLHF. The CDR3 region has the DNA TGTGCCTCAAGCCCGGACAGAAGTTCACCCCTCCACTTT.

This rearrangement joins TRBV9 to TRBJ2-7; unclear D gene. The V end lost 4 bases, the J end lost 3 bases, and 5 bases lay between the germline ends. The CDR3 runs to 11 residues. Germline V CDR1 and CDR2: SGDLS, YYNGEE. CDR3 residues: CASSPGYEQYF. DNA of the CDR3: TGTGCCAGCAGCCCTGGCTACGAGCAGTACTTC. Filled out from reference TRBV9 and TRBJ2-7, the complete variable domain reads DSGVTQTPKHLITATGQRVTLRCSPRSGDLSVYWYQQSLDQGLQFLIQYYNGEERAKGNILERFSAQQFPDLHSELNLSSLELGDSALYFCASSPGYEQYFGPGTRLTVT.

The genes are TRBV5-1 and TRBJ2-4, with 7 bases lining up with TRBD1. The CDR3 covers 15 residues. V lost 0 bases and J lost 7; bases outside the gene matches: 7. Germline CDR1 and CDR2: SGHRS and YFSETQ. CDR3 bases: TGCGCCAGCAGCTTGGCCCAGGGGGTTGTGAACATTCAGTACTTC. Encoded protein: CASSLAQGVVNIQYF.

The chain couples TRBV7-2 to TRBJ2-5, with 8 bases identical to TRBD2. The CDR3 is 15 residues long. The V segment lost 4 bases and the J segment 5 bases; nucleotides outside the gene matches: 9. Germline assignment: CDR1 SGHTA and CDR2 FQGNSA. The CDR3 spells CASSSSGGPYETQYF. The CDR3 DNA sequence: TGTGCCAGCAGCTCCTCGGGGGGGCCGTATGAGACCCAGTACTTC.

The chain couples TRBV7-2 to TRBJ1-5, with TRBD1 matching 7 bases. After removal of 1 base from V and 1 base from J, the junction contained 4 bases not matched to a gene. The germline CDR1 and CDR2 sequences are SGHTA and FQGNSA. The CDR3 consists of 16 residues. DNA for the CDR3: TGTGCCAGCAGCTTAGAGGGGGCCTCAAGCAATCAGCCCCAGCATTTT. As protein: CASSLEGASSNQPQHF.

V and J are TRBV15 and TRBJ1-1; weak D call: TRBD1 (6 bases). The V gene's germline CDR1 is LNHNV and CDR2 YYDKDF (reference sequence). There are 16 residues in the CDR3. Trimming pared 0 bases from V and 0 bases from J, leaving 11 bases between. CDR3 coding DNA: TGTGCCACCAGCAGAGATGGGGGGGCGGTGAACACTGAAGCTTTCTTT. Translated: CATSRDGGAVNTEAFF.

This clone was seen only once. This rearrangement joins TRBV4-1 to TRBJ1-3; D not certain. In germline, CDR1 is MGHRA, CDR2 YSYEKL. The CDR3 is made up of 15 amino acids. V lost 0 bases to trimming and J lost 2 bases, with 8 bases between them. The CDR3 DNA reads TGCGCCAGCAGCCAAGACCGGGGTACTGGAAACACCATATATTTT. Its translation is CASSQDRGTGNTIYF.

V is TRBV28 and J is TRBJ2-1; D remains ambiguous. This CDR3 comprises 12 residues. The V end was cut by 2 bases, the J end by 8 bases, with 7 bases between. Germline values: CDR1 MDHEN, CDR2 SYDVKM. The CDR3 nucleotides read TGTGCCAGCAGTTTACTGGGCCATGAGCAGTTCTTC. As protein: CASSLLGHEQFF.

The chain employs TRBV7-3 and TRBJ2-3; TRBD2 matches 7 bases. Germline CDR1 reads SGHTA; CDR2 reads FQGTGA. V was pared by 1 base and J by 6 bases, with 7 bases of the junction left unmatched. The CDR3 is made up of 15 amino acids. This chain's CDR3 is CASSLSGREGDTQYF. For the CDR3, the DNA is TGTGCCAGCAGCTTAAGCGGTAGGGAGGGGGATACGCAGTATTTT. Drawing the rest from reference TRBV7-3 and TRBJ2-3, the complete variable domain is GAGVSQTPSNKVTEKGKYVELRCDPISGHTALYWYRQSLGQGPEFLIYFQGTGAADDSGLPNDRFFAVRPEGSVSTLKIQRTERGDSAVYLCASSLSGREGDTQYFGPGTRLTVL.

This chain links TRBV19 with TRBJ1-5, with D maybe TRBD1 (5 bases). The germline V and J ends were trimmed by 6 bases and 6 bases, with 15 bases remaining between them. The germline V gene encodes CDR1 LNHDA and CDR2 SQIVND (reference sequence). The CDR3 covers 14 residues. CDR3 in DNA: TGTGCCAGTAGGGGATGGGGGGATAGTCAGCCCCAGCATTTT. Protein sequence: CASRGWGDSQPQHF.

This clone was seen a handful of times. This rearrangement joins TRBV30 to TRBJ2-1; no firm D call. The length of the CDR3 is 13 residues. V was cut by 2 bases and J by 7 bases, with 12 bases left in between. CDR1 and CDR2 from the germline V gene are GTSNPN and SVGIG (reference sequence). In DNA form, the CDR3 reads TGTGCCTGGAGTCTACTGGCCGGGAATGAGCAGTTCTTC. It translates to CAWSLLAGNEQFF.

The chain carries TRBV5-5 and TRBJ1-1; D is ambiguous. The CDR3 runs to 16 residues. The V gene lost 0 bases and the J gene lost 1 base, with 13 bases spanning the gap. Germline V gene sequence: CDR1 SGHKS, CDR2 YYEKEE (reference sequence). CDR3 bases: TGTGCCAGCAGCTTGGCCCCCCGGGCAGCGAACACTGAAGCTTTCTTT. As protein: CASSLAPRAANTEAFF.

The rearrangement uses TRBV6-1 and TRBJ2-1, with a tentative D call TRBD1 (6 bases). The germline V gene encodes CDR1 MNHNS and CDR2 SASEGT. The CDR3 is 15 amino acids. V lost 1 base, J lost 4 bases, and 11 bases lay in between. The CDR3 is CASSEVQGGYNEQFF. The CDR3 DNA sequence: TGTGCCAGCAGTGAAGTACAGGGTGGGTACAATGAGCAGTTCTTC.

The CDR3 here is CASSDRRGLGDEKLFF. CDR3 in DNA: TGTGCCAGCAGTGATAGGAGAGGGCTTGGAGATGAAAAACTGTTTTTT. This sequence joins TRBV6-2 or TRBV6-3 and TRBJ1-4; D is uncertain. The CDR3 extends over 16 amino acids. Germline loops: CDR1 MNHEY, CDR2 SVGEGT. Trimming removed 5 bases from V and 6 bases from J, with 19 bases in between.